Listed below are T cell receptor beta chains from one sample, sequenced in a study of OX40 agonist ivuxolimab in advanced cancers. Only in-frame clones appear in the TCRdb table, and some are missing; sequencing was by immunoSEQ multiplex PCR. The data contain about 50,000 clones, 80% to 95% of them singletons. Source: CD4+ or CD8+ T cells sorted from blood, taken in a trial of the OX40 agonist ivuxolimab. All receptors come from an adult with an advanced solid tumor such as melanoma, head and neck, liver or kidney cancer. CDR3s include the opening cysteine and the closing phenylalanine or tryptophan. D genes are given only for firm matches. Size values are once, few and many counts, or a class for expanded clones, and some rows have none.

V	size	J	D	CDR3
TRBV29-1	.	TRBJ2-7	.	CSVETGGSYEQYF
TRBV15	few	TRBJ2-3	.	CATSRVPAGDFTDTQYF
TRBV28	.	TRBJ2-7	TRBD1	CATRRDRVFYEQYF
TRBV13	.	TRBJ1-4	TRBD1	CASSSRQGNEKLFF
TRBV28	once	TRBJ2-7	TRBD1	CASSLILGTGVEQYF
TRBV9	.	TRBJ2-1	TRBD2	CASSTSSGRGVEQFF
TRBV9	once	TRBJ2-1	.	CASSVEGQLNEQFF
TRBV27	.	TRBJ2-7	.	CASSFREAAGYEQYF
TRBV27	.	TRBJ2-3	.	CASASLGLGGVTDTQYF
TRBV27	.	TRBJ2-7	.	CASSLFGSYEQYF
TRBV28	.	TRBJ1-2	.	CASSFNRGYGYTF
TRBV10-2	.	TRBJ1-1	.	CASGEGTEAFF
TRBV28	few	TRBJ2-7	TRBD1	CASSNRDRTYEQYF
TRBV14	.	TRBJ2-7	.	CASSPISDPTYEQYF
TRBV4-3	few	TRBJ2-1	TRBD2	CASSQETGTSGGSGPNEQFF
TRBV7-9	.	TRBJ2-3	.	CASSGTILTDTQYF
TRBV4-3	.	TRBJ2-7	.	CASSQGTASYEQYF
TRBV20-1	.	TRBJ2-7	.	CSARDSGLQYF
TRBV10-3	.	TRBJ1-3	.	CAISGDFSGNTIYF
TRBV7-2	once	TRBJ2-1	.	CASSLTRDQQFF
TRBV7-9	.	TRBJ1-2	.	CASSHNSGYGYTF
TRBV29-1	.	TRBJ2-5	.	CSVEDQVWDVDQETQYF
TRBV27	.	TRBJ2-5	.	CASSTDIMGETQYF
TRBV7-6	.	TRBJ2-7	.	CASSHQGGDGPSYEQYF
TRBV2	.	TRBJ2-7	TRBD1	CASSEAGQGVSYEQYF
TRBV6-5	.	TRBJ1-1	.	CASSYGAANTEAFF
TRBV7-9	.	TRBJ1-1	.	CASSLQGSEAFF
TRBV4-3	.	TRBJ2-7	TRBD1	CASSPTRTGAYEQYF
TRBV19	.	TRBJ2-7	.	CASSSKREQYF
TRBV19	.	TRBJ2-5	.	CASSILGFGETQYF
TRBV25-1	.	TRBJ2-1	TRBD1	CASSGTATYNEQFF
TRBV2	few	TRBJ2-2	.	CASSFIPDYTGELFF
TRBV5-4	.	TRBJ2-7	TRBD2	CASSFPGRFNEQYF
TRBV5-6	.	TRBJ1-3	.	CASSPYGDSSGNTIYF
TRBV27	few	TRBJ2-2	.	CASSFTTGELFF
TRBV4-3	.	TRBJ2-1	.	CASSQVQYNEQFF
TRBV28	.	TRBJ2-1	TRBD2	CAATGLDLNEQFF
TRBV7-6	.	TRBJ2-4	.	CASSLVGIQYF
TRBV27	.	TRBJ1-5	TRBD1	CASSRQGDNQPQHF
TRBV9	.	TRBJ2-7	TRBD1	CASSPTGYYEQYF
TRBV9	.	TRBJ1-1	.	CASSVGSGLNTEAFF
TRBV7-9	.	TRBJ2-7	TRBD2	CASSGASGRAAYEQYF
TRBV11-2	.	TRBJ2-2	.	CASSLLSTVNRELFF
TRBV15	once	TRBJ2-5	TRBD2	CATSRDWGGSGETQYF
TRBV7-6	.	TRBJ1-2	.	CAGVRIGAGYTF
TRBV7-9	.	TRBJ1-1	.	CASSPTSRNTEAFF
TRBV9	.	TRBJ2-7	.	CASSVGSAAYEQYF
TRBV5-6	.	TRBJ1-2	TRBD1	CASSPEAGGALDGYTF
TRBV18	once	TRBJ2-3	TRBD2	CASSPDWGEGPDTQYF
TRBV6-5	once	TRBJ1-1	TRBD1	CASSHDRGYTEAFF
TRBV5-1	.	TRBJ1-5	TRBD1	CASSLRQGHSNQPQHF
TRBV5-4	.	TRBJ2-5	.	CASSSKGPHQETQYF
TRBV4-3	.	TRBJ1-4	.	CASSQEAGVGKLFF
TRBV28	once	TRBJ2-1	.	CASGKYNEQFF
TRBV27	.	TRBJ2-7	.	CASSSPGVWYEQYF
TRBV5-6	.	TRBJ1-5	TRBD1	CASSQTGNQPQHF
TRBV13	few	TRBJ1-1	.	CATRGGGTEAFF